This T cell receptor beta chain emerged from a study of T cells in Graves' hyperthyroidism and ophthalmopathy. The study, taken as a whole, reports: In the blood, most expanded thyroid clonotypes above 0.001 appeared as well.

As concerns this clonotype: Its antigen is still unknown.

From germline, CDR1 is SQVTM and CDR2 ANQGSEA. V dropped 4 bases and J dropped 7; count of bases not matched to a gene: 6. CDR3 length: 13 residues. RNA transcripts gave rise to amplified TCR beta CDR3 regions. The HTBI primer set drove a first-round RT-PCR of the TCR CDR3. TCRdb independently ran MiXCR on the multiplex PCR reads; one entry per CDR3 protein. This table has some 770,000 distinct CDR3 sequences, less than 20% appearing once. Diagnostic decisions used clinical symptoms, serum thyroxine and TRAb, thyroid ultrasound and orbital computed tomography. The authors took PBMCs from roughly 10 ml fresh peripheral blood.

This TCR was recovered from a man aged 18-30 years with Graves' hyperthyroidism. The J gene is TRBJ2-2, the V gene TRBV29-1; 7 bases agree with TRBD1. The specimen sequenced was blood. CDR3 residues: CSVGRGLNGELFF. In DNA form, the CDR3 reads TGCAGCGTTGGCAGGGGGTTAAACGGGGAGCTGTTTTTT.